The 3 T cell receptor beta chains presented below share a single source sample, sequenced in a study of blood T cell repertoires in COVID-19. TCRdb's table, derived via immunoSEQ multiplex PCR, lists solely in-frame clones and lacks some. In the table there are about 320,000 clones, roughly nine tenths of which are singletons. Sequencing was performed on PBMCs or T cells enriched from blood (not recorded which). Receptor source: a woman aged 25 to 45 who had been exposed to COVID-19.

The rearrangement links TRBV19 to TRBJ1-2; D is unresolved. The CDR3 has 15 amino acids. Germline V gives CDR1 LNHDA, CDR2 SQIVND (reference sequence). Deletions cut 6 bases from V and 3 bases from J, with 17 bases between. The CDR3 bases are TGTGCCAGTAGCCCTACGGAGGGATATCACTATGGCTACACCTTC. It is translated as CASSPTEGYHYGYTF. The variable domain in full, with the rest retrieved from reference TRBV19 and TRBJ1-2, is DGGITQSPKYLFRKEGQNVTLSCEQNLNHDAMYWYRQDPGQGLRLIYYSQIVNDFQKGDIAEGYSVSREKKESFPLTVTSAQKNPTAFYLCASSPTEGYHYGYTFGSGTRLTVV.

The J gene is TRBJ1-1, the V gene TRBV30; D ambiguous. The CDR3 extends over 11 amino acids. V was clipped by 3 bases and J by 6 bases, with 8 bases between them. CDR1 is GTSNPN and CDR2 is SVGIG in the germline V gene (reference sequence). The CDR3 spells CAWSPDSEAFF. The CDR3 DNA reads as TGTGCCTGGAGCCCGGACTCTGAAGCTTTCTTT.

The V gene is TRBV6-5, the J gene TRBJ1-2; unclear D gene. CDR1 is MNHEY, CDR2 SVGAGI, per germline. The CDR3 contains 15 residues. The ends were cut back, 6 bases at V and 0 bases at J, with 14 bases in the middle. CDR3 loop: CASRPRPGANYGYTF. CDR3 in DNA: TGTGCCAGCAGACCCAGACCCGGGGCTAACTATGGCTACACCTTC.